This is a list of T cell receptor beta chains from one sample in a study of cytomegalovirus exposure and HLA in healthy donors. Clones were read by immunoSEQ multiplex PCR, and TCRdb kept only the in-frame ones, dropping some. Of around 64,000 clones detected, less than 80% appear once; the ten largest clones hold approximately 3%. Source material: PBMCs. These TCRs come from a woman aged 45-65 years in good health and CMV-seronegative. Both conserved end residues are part of each CDR3. Each record gives: CDR3 DNA, CDR3 protein, D gene, V gene, J gene, clone size. The D gene is left open where the match is weak. A row's size may be missing; if present it is once, few, many or a size class.

TGTGCCTGGAGTGCGTCTAGCGGGAGGGGGGCCCAGTACTTC	CAWSASSGRGAQYF	TRBD2	TRBV30	TRBJ2-5	.
TGTGCCAGCATTCTTCAGGCCACGACGAACACTGAAGCTTTCTTT	CASILQATTNTEAFF	.	TRBV2	TRBJ1-1	.
TGTGCCAGCAGCCTCGGACTAGTGGGAGATACGCAGTATTTT	CASSLGLVGDTQYF	TRBD2	TRBV7-3	TRBJ2-3	few
TGTGCCAGTAGTAGACAGGGCCTTACCTTCTATGGCTACACCTTC	CASSRQGLTFYGYTF	TRBD1	TRBV19	TRBJ1-2	.
TGTGCCAGCAGAAAAGGACTACCCTCCTACAATGAGCAGTTCTTC	CASRKGLPSYNEQFF	.	TRBV5-4	TRBJ2-1	medium-sized
TGTGCCAGCAACGCGGGGGACTCCTACAATGAGCAGTTCTTC	CASNAGDSYNEQFF	TRBD2	TRBV9	TRBJ2-1	.
TGTGCCAGCAGAGAACAGGGTCGGCTCTACGAGCAGTACTTC	CASREQGRLYEQYF	.	TRBV7-2	TRBJ2-7	.
TGTGCCTGGAACCGACAGGGCGGAACTGAAGCTTTCTTT	CAWNRQGGTEAFF	TRBD1	TRBV30	TRBJ1-1	.
TGTGCCAGCAGCCCGGTTCCGGGGACTGCAAAACTGTTTTTT	CASSPVPGTAKLFF	.	TRBV5-6	TRBJ1-4	.
TGTGCCAGCAACCCAGGGGGCAGTGGAAACATTCAGTACTTC	CASNPGGSGNIQYF	TRBD1	TRBV28	TRBJ2-4	.
TGTGCCAGCAACGGGCAGGGTTTTGGCTACACCTTC	CASNGQGFGYTF	.	TRBV6-5	TRBJ1-2	.
TGTGCCAGCAGCTTGGGGCAGGTCGTCGGGCCCCAGCATTTT	CASSLGQVVGPQHF	.	TRBV5-6	TRBJ1-5	.
TGCAGCGCTAAGGAACTACAGGGACCGAACACTGAAGCTTTCTTT	CSAKELQGPNTEAFF	.	TRBV29-1	TRBJ1-1	.
TGTGCCAGCAGTTATTCCGGTCCTAGCACAGATACGCAGTATTTT	CASSYSGPSTDTQYF	.	TRBV6-5	TRBJ2-3	few
TGTGCCTGGAGGGCCCCGACGGGGTCTCGGCGGAACACCATATATTTT	CAWRAPTGSRRNTIYF	.	TRBV30	TRBJ1-3	.
TGTGCCAGCAGGGGGGGACTAGCGGACTACGAGCAGTACTTC	CASRGGLADYEQYF	TRBD2	TRBV2	TRBJ2-7	.
TGTGCCAGCAGCTTAGAGGGGACAAAAGCTAACTATGGCTACACCTTC	CASSLEGTKANYGYTF	.	TRBV7-9	TRBJ1-2	.
TGTGCCAGCAGCTTAGGCGGTATGCCAGGGGGAGAACTGTTTTTT	CASSLGGMPGGELFF	TRBD1	TRBV7-2	TRBJ1-4	.
TGTGCCAGCAGTTTTGGGGCTACAGGGAACTATGGCTACACCTTC	CASSFGATGNYGYTF	.	TRBV28	TRBJ1-2	few
TGTGCCAGCAGCGTGCGAGAGGGCCTAGGCAATGAGCAGTTCTTC	CASSVREGLGNEQFF	.	TRBV9	TRBJ2-1	.
TGCGCCAGCAGCTTGGCGGCAGGAAATGAAAAACTGTTTTTT	CASSLAAGNEKLFF	.	TRBV5-1	TRBJ1-4	.
TGTGCCAGCAGCTTGGTCCGGGGTGATGAGCAGTTCTTC	CASSLVRGDEQFF	.	TRBV5-8	TRBJ2-1	few
TGCGCCAGCAGCTTGGGATGGGGCGTTAGTGGGGCCAACGTCCTGACTTTC	CASSLGWGVSGANVLTF	.	TRBV5-1	TRBJ2-6	.
TGTGCCAGCAGCTTCTCCGGGACAGGGTACTATGGCTACACCTTC	CASSFSGTGYYGYTF	TRBD1	TRBV5-4	TRBJ1-2	.
TGCGCCAGCAGCCAAGGTCCTCGGGGTTCAACTAATGAAAAACTGTTTTTT	CASSQGPRGSTNEKLFF	.	TRBV4-3	TRBJ1-4	few
TGCAGCGTTGCTGACAGCCAAGAGACCCAGTACTTC	CSVADSQETQYF	.	TRBV29-1	TRBJ2-5	.
TGTGCCAGCAGCGTGGCTAGCACAGATACGCAGTATTTT	CASSVASTDTQYF	.	TRBV9	TRBJ2-3	few
TGTGCCAGCAGTGATCGGGGGGCAGACACTGAAGCTTTCTTT	CASSDRGADTEAFF	.	TRBV6-1	TRBJ1-1	.
TGTGCCAGCAGCGCGCTGCAGGGGTACCAAGAGACCCAGTACTTC	CASSALQGYQETQYF	.	TRBV5-6	TRBJ2-5	.
TGTGCCAGCAGCTTAGCGCTTTTGACCGTCGGACAGCACTACGAGCAGTACTTC	CASSLALLTVGQHYEQYF	.	TRBV7-2	TRBJ2-7	.
TGTGCCAGTAGTATCCTAGGGACAGGGCACGAGCAGTACTTC	CASSILGTGHEQYF	TRBD1	TRBV19	TRBJ2-7	.
TGTGCTAGCAGCTTTAATCTGGACAGCTTCTACGAGCAGTACTTC	CASSFNLDSFYEQYF	.	TRBV7-7	TRBJ2-7	.
TGTGCCAGCTCACCAACAGCCACCGGGGAGCTGTTTTTT	CASSPTATGELFF	.	TRBV18	TRBJ2-2	once
TGTGCCAGCAGTTATAGGACTACCTTCTACGAGCAGTACTTC	CASSYRTTFYEQYF	.	TRBV6-6	TRBJ2-7	.
TGTGCCAGCTTGGCCAGCGGGGACTCCTACAATGAGCAGTTCTTC	CASLASGDSYNEQFF	TRBD2	TRBV5-5	TRBJ2-1	few
TGTGCCAGCAGCCTTACAGGGAGTGGTGGCTACACCTTC	CASSLTGSGGYTF	.	TRBV6-5	TRBJ1-2	few
TGTGCCAGCAGCTGGAGCTATGGCTACACCTTC	CASSWSYGYTF	.	TRBV5-6	TRBJ1-2	.
TGTGCCAGCAGACCCGGACACTCTACAGGTCAGCCCCAGCATTTT	CASRPGHSTGQPQHF	.	TRBV6-5	TRBJ1-5	.
TGTGCCAGCCGACAGGGCTCCTACGAGCAGTACTTC	CASRQGSYEQYF	TRBD1	TRBV6-5	TRBJ2-7	.
TGTGCCAGCAGCGCACTTACAGGGGGCGGTGAAAAACTGTTTTTT	CASSALTGGGEKLFF	TRBD1	TRBV5-6	TRBJ1-4	.
TGCGCCAGCAGCCTGGACAGGGCGAACACTGAAGCTTTCTTT	CASSLDRANTEAFF	TRBD1	TRBV4-3	TRBJ1-1	.
TGTGCCAGCAGCCAGGGGGATAACCTCTACGAGCAGTACTTC	CASSQGDNLYEQYF	TRBD1	TRBV7-6	TRBJ2-7	few
TGTGCCAGCAGCTTAAGCCAGGGCCCCTACAATGAGCAGTTCTTC	CASSLSQGPYNEQFF	.	TRBV7-6	TRBJ2-1	.
TGTGCCAGCAGTTCCCGACAGTATGGCTACACCTTC	CASSSRQYGYTF	.	TRBV28	TRBJ1-2	.
TGTGCCAGCAGCGTAGAGGAGGGGGCGATACCTGAAGCTTTCTTT	CASSVEEGAIPEAFF	TRBD1	TRBV9	TRBJ1-1	.
TGTGCCAGCAGCTTAGAATCGCCAGGCAGCTCCTACGAGCAGTACTTC	CASSLESPGSSYEQYF	.	TRBV7-8	TRBJ2-7	.